Each of the 19 T cell receptor beta chains below was sequenced from the same sample in a study of blood T cell repertoires in COVID-19. Libraries were prepared by immunoSEQ multiplex PCR; TCRdb keeps only in-frame clonotypes and omits some of them. The sample holds about 410,000 clones, approximately 91% seen once. Sequenced sample: peripheral blood. The source of these receptors is a woman aged 35 to 49 with COVID-19, enrolled during active disease.

V and J are TRBV6-1 and TRBJ1-3; no reliable D call. The V and J ends lost 0 bases and 3 bases respectively, with 9 bases between them. Germline V gene sequence: CDR1 MNHNS, CDR2 SASEGT. This CDR3 comprises 15 residues. The CDR3 bases are TGTGCCAGCAGTGAAGCTCGGTTGGTTGGAAACACCATATATTTT. Protein product: CASSEARLVGNTIYF.

The chain links TRBV4-3 to TRBJ2-3; 8 bases are a match to TRBD1. The junction had 6 bases not matched to a gene; V was cut back by 4 bases and J by 3 bases. This CDR3 has 15 amino acids. Germline lookup yields CDR1 LGHNA and CDR2 YSLEER. CDR3 DNA: TGCGCCAGCAGCCGGTGGACAGGGCGGACAGATACGCAGTATTTT. Translated, it gives CASSRWTGRTDTQYF.

The sample holds one count of this clone. The chain couples TRBV15 to TRBJ1-6; 7 nucleotides agree with TRBD1. CDR3 length: 12 residues. The germline CDR1 and CDR2 sequences are LNHNV and YYDKDF (reference sequence). Trimming removed 5 bases from V and 10 bases from J; junction bases left unmatched: 2. The chain's CDR3 is CATSRQGSPLHF. CDR3 sequence (DNA): TGTGCCACCAGCCGACAGGGATCACCCCTCCACTTT.

The chain employs TRBV5-1 and TRBJ2-4; D is perhaps TRBD1 (5 bases). There are 16 residues in the CDR3. Germline CDR1 reads SGHRS; CDR2 reads YFSETQ. Deletions cut 0 bases from V and 0 bases from J, with 10 bases between. As DNA, the CDR3 is TGCGCCAGCAGCTTGGACAGGAACTTAGCCAAAAACATTCAGTACTTC. Residues: CASSLDRNLAKNIQYF.

In nucleotides, the CDR3 is TGTGCCAGCAGCGTAGCGGGAGGAGTTGGGGACAAGACGAACACTGAAGCTTTCTTT. Amino acid sequence: CASSVAGGVGDKTNTEAFF. This chain joins TRBV9 and TRBJ1-1; a weak D match, TRBD1 (6 bases). CDR1 and CDR2 (germline): SGDLS, YYNGEE. This CDR3 spans 19 amino acids. Trimming removed 0 bases at V and 1 base at J, with 22 bases between.

In nucleotides, the CDR3 is TGTGCCAGCAGCGCCGGTGGTCTAGCACCCCTCCACTTT. This translates into CASSAGGLAPLHF. The chain employs TRBV9 and TRBJ1-6, with D hard to call. Trimming cost V 3 bases and J 11 bases, with 12 bases left between them. Per germline, CDR1 SGDLS and CDR2 YYNGEE. The CDR3 totals 13 residues.

The rearrangement uses TRBV30 and TRBJ2-7; 9 positions agree with TRBD1. CDR3 size: 13 residues. The germline CDR1 and CDR2 sequences are GTSNPN and SVGIG (reference sequence). Trimming cost V 2 bases and J 6 bases; bases outside gene matches: 5. The DNA for the CDR3 is TGTGCCTGGAGTTCCGGGACAGGGCTCGAGCAGTACTTC. Protein: CAWSSGTGLEQYF.

The rearrangement uses TRBV19 and TRBJ1-6; 8 positions match TRBD1. The CDR3 is made up of 15 amino acids. Germline CDR1 reads LNHDA; CDR2 reads SQIVND (reference sequence). V gave up 6 bases and J gave up 7 bases; unmatched junction bases: 8. The CDR3 loop reads CASRARTGMNSPLHF. CDR3 nucleotide sequence: TGTGCCAGTAGGGCGCGGACAGGGATGAATTCACCCCTCCACTTT.

The CDR3 DNA follows: TGTGCCAGCAGGCGGTACGACAGAGATAATTCACCCCTCCACTTT. It encodes CASRRYDRDNSPLHF. V is TRBV28 and J is TRBJ1-6; maybe TRBD1 (5 bases). V lost 6 bases and J 5 bases, leaving 14 bases between the germline ends. This CDR3 has 15 amino acids. Germline values: CDR1 MDHEN, CDR2 SYDVKM.

With regard to this clone: At one end the junction does not follow the germline gene, possibly because of a read error. The chain joins TRBV7-7 to TRBJ2-1, with 10 bases matching TRBD2. Germline V gene data show CDR1 as SSHAT and CDR2 as FNYEAQ (reference sequence). This CDR3 has 15 amino acids. CDR3 DNA sequence: TGTGCTAGCAGCTCAACTAGCGGGGTCAACAATGAGCAGTTCTTC. This codes for CASSSTSGVNNEQFF.

The V call is TRBV6-5, the J call TRBJ1-4, with D perhaps matching TRBD1 (6 bases). Germline values: CDR1 MNHEY, CDR2 SVGAGI. V lost 5 bases and J 8 bases, leaving 12 bases between the germline ends. The CDR3 spans 13 residues. Written as DNA, the CDR3 is TGTGCCAGCAGTAAACGGGGGGGCGAAAAACTGTTTTTT. It is translated as CASSKRGGEKLFF.

V usage is TRBV4-1 and J usage is TRBJ1-5; D unclear. This CDR3 has 13 residues. Germline V gene lookup returns CDR1 MGHRA and CDR2 YSYEKL. V lost 1 base to trimming and J lost 4 bases, with 5 bases between them. The CDR3 sequence is CASSQGQNQPQHF. CDR3 DNA sequence: TGCGCCAGCAGCCAAGGGCAGAATCAGCCCCAGCATTTT.

The V call is TRBV5-1, the J call TRBJ2-7, with D perhaps matching TRBD1 (5 bases). Looked up from germline, CDR1 is SGHRS and CDR2 is YFSETQ. Trimming pared 0 bases from V and 7 bases from J, leaving 8 bases between. The CDR3 consists of 12 residues. The CDR3 DNA follows: TGCGCCAGCAGCTTGGTAGGGGTAGAGCAGTACTTC. Translating gives CASSLVGVEQYF.

The rearrangement uses TRBV7-6 and TRBJ1-1, with D possibly TRBD1 on 6 matching bases. This CDR3 is built from 13 residues. Germline V lookup: CDR1 SGHVS, CDR2 FNYEAQ. The V gene lost 5 bases and the J gene lost 8 bases, with 15 bases spanning the gap. The CDR3 sequence is CASSPSEGGEAFF. CDR3 DNA: TGTGCCAGCAGCCCCTCTGAGGGGGGGGAAGCTTTCTTT.

The V gene is TRBV28, the J gene TRBJ2-3, with a possible D match to TRBD1 (8 bases). This CDR3 comprises 15 residues. Trimming removed 7 bases from V and 2 bases from J, with 16 bases in between. Germline V CDR1 and CDR2: MDHEN, SYDVKM. In nucleotides, the CDR3 is TGTGCCAGCAAGCTACAGGGGGGGAACACAGATACGCAGTATTTT. It is translated as CASKLQGGNTDTQYF.

The rearrangement uses TRBV10-2 and TRBJ1-5, with TRBD1 identical over 9 bases. V lost 7 bases to trimming and J lost 4 bases; unmatched junction nucleotides: 8. Looked up from germline, CDR1 is WSHSY and CDR2 is SAAADI. The CDR3 is made up of 15 amino acids. CDR3 sequence (DNA): TGCGCCAGCACCTCCGGGACAGGGAGGAATCAGCCCCAGCATTTT. Amino acids: CASTSGTGRNQPQHF.

The chain joins TRBV6-2 or TRBV6-3 to TRBJ2-5, with 8 bases matching TRBD1. CDR1 and CDR2 (germline): MNHEY, SVGEGT. This CDR3 contains 16 residues. The junction had 13 bases not matched to a gene; V was cut back by 8 bases and J by 2 bases. The CDR3: CASRSRRDRGQETQYF. Here the CDR3 DNA reads TGTGCCAGCCGTTCCCGGAGAGACAGGGGACAAGAGACCCAGTACTTC.

The V call is TRBV18, the J call TRBJ2-1; 8 nucleotides agree with TRBD1. CDR3 length: 19 amino acids. CDR1 is KGHSH, CDR2 LQKENI, per germline. The V segment lost 6 bases and the J segment 7 bases; nucleotides outside the gene matches: 23. The CDR3 spells CASSPFGRGPATAINEQFF. The CDR3 coding sequence is TGTGCCAGCTCTCCATTTGGCAGGGGGCCAGCAACGGCAATAAATGAGCAGTTCTTC.

This chain links TRBV30 with TRBJ2-3, with 8 bases lining up with TRBD2. The CDR3 runs 13 residues. V lost 6 bases, J lost 8 bases, and 10 bases stayed unmatched. Germline CDR1 GTSNPN, CDR2 SVGIG (reference sequence). CDR3 region: CACLLLAGPTQYF. CDR3 nucleotide sequence: TGTGCCTGCCTACTCCTAGCGGGTCCTACGCAGTATTTT.